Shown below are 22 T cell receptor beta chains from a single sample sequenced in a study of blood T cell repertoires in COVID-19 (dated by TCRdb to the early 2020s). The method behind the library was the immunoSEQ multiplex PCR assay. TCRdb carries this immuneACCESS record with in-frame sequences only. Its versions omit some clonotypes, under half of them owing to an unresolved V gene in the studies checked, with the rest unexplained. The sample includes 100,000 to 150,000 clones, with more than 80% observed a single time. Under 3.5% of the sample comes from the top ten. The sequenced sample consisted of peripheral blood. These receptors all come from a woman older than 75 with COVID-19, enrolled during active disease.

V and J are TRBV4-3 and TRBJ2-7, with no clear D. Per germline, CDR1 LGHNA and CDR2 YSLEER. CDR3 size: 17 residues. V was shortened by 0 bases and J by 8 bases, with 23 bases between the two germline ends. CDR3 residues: CASSQDSALRELRQQYF. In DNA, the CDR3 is TGCGCCAGCAGCCAAGATAGTGCTTTGCGCGAGTTACGTCAGCAGTACTTC.

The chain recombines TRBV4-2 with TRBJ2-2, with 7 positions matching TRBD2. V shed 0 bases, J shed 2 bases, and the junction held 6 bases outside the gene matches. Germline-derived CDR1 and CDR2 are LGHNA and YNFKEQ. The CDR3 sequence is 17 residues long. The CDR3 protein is CASSQDGASGNTGELFF. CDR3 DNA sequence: TGTGCCAGCAGCCAAGATGGGGCTAGCGGAAACACCGGGGAGCTGTTTTTT.

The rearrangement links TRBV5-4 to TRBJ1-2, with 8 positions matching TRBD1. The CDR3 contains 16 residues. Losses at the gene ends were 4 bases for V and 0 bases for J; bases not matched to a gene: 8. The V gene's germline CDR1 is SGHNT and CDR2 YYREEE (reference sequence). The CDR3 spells CASSTPGQGTNYGYTF. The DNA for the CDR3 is TGTGCCAGCAGCACGCCCGGACAGGGAACTAACTATGGCTACACCTTC.

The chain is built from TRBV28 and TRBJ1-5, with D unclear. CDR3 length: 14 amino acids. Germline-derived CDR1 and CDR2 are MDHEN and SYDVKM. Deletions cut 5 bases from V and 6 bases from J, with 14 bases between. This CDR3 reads CASSKESGGQPQHF. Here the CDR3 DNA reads TGTGCCAGCAGTAAAGAATCCGGCGGTCAGCCCCAGCATTTT.

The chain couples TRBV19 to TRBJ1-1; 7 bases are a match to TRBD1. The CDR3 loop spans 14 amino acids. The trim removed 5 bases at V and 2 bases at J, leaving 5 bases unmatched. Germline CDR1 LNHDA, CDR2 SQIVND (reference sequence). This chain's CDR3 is CASSARQGNTEAFF. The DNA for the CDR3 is TGTGCCAGTAGTGCGAGACAGGGTAACACTGAAGCTTTCTTT.

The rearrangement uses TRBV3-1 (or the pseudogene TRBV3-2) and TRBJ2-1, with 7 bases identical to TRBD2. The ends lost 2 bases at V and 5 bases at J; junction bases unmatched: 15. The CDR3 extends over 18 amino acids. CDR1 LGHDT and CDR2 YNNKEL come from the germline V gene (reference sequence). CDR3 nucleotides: TGTGCCAGCAGCCAACGGGGGAACGGGGGGAGTAAGGACAATGAGCAGTTCTTC. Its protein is CASSQRGNGGSKDNEQFF.

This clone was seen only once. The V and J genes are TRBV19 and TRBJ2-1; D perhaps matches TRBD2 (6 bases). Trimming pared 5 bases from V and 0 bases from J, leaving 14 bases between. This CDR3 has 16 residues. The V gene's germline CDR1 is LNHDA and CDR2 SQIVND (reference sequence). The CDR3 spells CASSGSGDPSYNEQFF. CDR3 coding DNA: TGTGCCAGTAGTGGTAGCGGTGATCCCTCCTACAATGAGCAGTTCTTC. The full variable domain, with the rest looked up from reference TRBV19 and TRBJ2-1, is DGGITQSPKYLFRKEGQNVTLSCEQNLNHDAMYWYRQDPGQGLRLIYYSQIVNDFQKGDIAEGYSVSREKKESFPLTVTSAQKNPTAFYLCASSGSGDPSYNEQFFGPGTRLTVL.

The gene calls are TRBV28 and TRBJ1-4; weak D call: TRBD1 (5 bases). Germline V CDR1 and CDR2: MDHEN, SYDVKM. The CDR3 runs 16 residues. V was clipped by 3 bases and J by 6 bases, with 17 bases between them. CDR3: CASSFWSSGRDEKLFF. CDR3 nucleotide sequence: TGTGCCAGCAGTTTCTGGTCTTCAGGGAGGGATGAAAAACTGTTTTTT. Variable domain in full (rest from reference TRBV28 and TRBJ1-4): DVKVTQSSRYLVKRTGEKVFLECVQDMDHENMFWYRQDPGLGLRLIYFSYDVKMKEKGDIPEGYSVSREKKERFSLILESASTNQTSMYLCASSFWSSGRDEKLFFGSGTQLSVL.

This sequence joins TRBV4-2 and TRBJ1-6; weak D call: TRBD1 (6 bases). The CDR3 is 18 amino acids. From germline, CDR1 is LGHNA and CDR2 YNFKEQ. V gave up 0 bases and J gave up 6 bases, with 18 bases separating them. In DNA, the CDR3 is TGTGCCAGCAGCCAAGAAACCCCAAGGGTGGGGGCTAATTCACCCCTCCACTTT. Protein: CASSQETPRVGANSPLHF.

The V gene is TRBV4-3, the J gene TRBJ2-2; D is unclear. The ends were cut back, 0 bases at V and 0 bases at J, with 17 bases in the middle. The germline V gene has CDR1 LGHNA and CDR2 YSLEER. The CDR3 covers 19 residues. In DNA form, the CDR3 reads TGCGCCAGCAGCCAAGATTCCCCGCAGTACGTGGCGAACACCGGGGAGCTGTTTTTT. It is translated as CASSQDSPQYVANTGELFF.

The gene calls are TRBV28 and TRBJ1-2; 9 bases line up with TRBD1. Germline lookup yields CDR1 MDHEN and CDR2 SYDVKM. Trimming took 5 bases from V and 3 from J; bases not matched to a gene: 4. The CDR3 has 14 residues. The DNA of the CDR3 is TGTGCCAGCAGTGTGACAGGGGGGTACTATGGCTACACCTTC. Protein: CASSVTGGYYGYTF.

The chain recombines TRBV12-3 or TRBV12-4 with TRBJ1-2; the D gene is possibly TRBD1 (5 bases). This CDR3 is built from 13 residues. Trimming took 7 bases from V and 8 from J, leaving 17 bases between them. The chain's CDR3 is CASKTWGREGYTF. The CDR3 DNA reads TGTGCCAGCAAGACGTGGGGCCGGGAGGGCTACACCTTC.

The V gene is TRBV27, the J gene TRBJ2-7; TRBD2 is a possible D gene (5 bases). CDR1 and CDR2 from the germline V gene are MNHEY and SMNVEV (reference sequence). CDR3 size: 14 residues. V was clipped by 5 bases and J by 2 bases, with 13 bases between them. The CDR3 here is CASSISVTPYEQYF. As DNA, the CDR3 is TGTGCCAGCAGTATTAGCGTAACCCCCTACGAGCAGTACTTC.

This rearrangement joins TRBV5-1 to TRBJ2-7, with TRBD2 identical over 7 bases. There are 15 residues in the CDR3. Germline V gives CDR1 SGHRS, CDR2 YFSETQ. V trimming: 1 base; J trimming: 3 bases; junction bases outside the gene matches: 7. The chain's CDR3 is CASSLSRGSGYEQYF. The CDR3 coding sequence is TGCGCCAGCAGCTTGTCTCGCGGGAGTGGCTACGAGCAGTACTTC.

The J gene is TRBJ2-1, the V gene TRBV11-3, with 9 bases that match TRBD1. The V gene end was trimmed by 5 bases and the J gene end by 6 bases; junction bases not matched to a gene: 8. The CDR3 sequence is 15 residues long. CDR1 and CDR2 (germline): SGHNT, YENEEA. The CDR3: CASSGNRDRVNEQFF. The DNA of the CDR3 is TGTGCCAGCAGCGGCAACCGGGACAGGGTCAATGAGCAGTTCTTC.

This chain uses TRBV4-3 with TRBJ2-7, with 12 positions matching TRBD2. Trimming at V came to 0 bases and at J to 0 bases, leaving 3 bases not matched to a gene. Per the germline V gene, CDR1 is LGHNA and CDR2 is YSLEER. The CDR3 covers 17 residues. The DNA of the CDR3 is TGCGCCAGCAGCCAAGAGAGGGGACTAGCGGGCTCCTACGAGCAGTACTTC. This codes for CASSQERGLAGSYEQYF.

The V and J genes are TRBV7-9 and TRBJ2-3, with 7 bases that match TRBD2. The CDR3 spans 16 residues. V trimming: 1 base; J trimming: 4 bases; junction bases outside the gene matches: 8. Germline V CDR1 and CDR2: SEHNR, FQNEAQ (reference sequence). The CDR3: CASSLVVAGPADTQYF. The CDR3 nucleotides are TGTGCCAGCAGCTTAGTGGTAGCGGGTCCTGCAGATACGCAGTATTTT.

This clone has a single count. The CDR3 sequence: CASSPQSSNQPQHF. CDR3 in DNA: TGTGCCAGCAGCCCACAAAGTAGCAATCAGCCCCAGCATTTT. The rearrangement links TRBV7-2 to TRBJ1-5; D gene uncertain. V gave up 5 bases and J gave up 0 bases, with 8 bases separating them. The germline V gene has CDR1 SGHTA and CDR2 FQGNSA. This CDR3 has 14 residues.

The CDR3 is CASSQGLLGAYEQYF. The CDR3 DNA sequence: TGCGCCAGCAGCCAAGGACTTTTAGGAGCCTACGAGCAGTACTTC. The genes are TRBV4-3 and TRBJ2-7; D gene uncertain. From germline, CDR1 is LGHNA and CDR2 YSLEER. The CDR3 spans 15 residues. The ends were cut back, 1 base at V and 2 bases at J, with 12 bases in the middle.

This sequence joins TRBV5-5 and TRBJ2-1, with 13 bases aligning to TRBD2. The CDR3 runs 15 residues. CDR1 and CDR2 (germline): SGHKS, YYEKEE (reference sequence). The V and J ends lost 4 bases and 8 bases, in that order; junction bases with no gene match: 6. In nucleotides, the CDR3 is TGTGCCAGCAGCCCCGGACTAGCGGGAGTTGATGAGCAGTTCTTC. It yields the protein CASSPGLAGVDEQFF.

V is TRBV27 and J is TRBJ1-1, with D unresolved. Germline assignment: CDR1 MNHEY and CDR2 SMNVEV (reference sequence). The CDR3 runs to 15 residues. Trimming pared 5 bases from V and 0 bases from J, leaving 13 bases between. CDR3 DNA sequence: TGTGCCAGCAGTCTCGCACCTAGAGTGAACACTGAAGCTTTCTTT. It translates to CASSLAPRVNTEAFF.

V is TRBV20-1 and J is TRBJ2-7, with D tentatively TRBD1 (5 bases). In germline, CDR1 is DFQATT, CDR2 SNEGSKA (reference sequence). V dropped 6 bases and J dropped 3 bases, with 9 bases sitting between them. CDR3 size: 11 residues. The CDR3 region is CSASQGYEQYF. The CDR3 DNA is TGCAGTGCCAGTCAGGGCTACGAGCAGTACTTC.